Listed below are T cell receptor beta chains from one sample, sequenced in a study of T cell changes during pregnancy in multiple sclerosis. Assay: immunoSEQ multiplex PCR; the TCRdb copy retains only in-frame clones and omits some. The table includes some 97,000 clones, approximately 92% detected once. The sequenced sample was peripheral blood, obtained in the second trimester of pregnancy. The source of these receptors is a female donor with multiple sclerosis, enrolled in a pregnancy study. Each CDR3 is given with its conserved first and last residue. D genes are given only for firm matches. Where a row states a size, it is once, few, many or the class of an expanded clone; other rows omit it.

TRBJ1-2 TRBV18 . TRBD1 CASLDREDGYTF TGTGCCAGCTTGGACAGGGAGGATGGCTACACCTTC
TRBJ1-3 TRBV5-1 . . CASSLGLRQDENTIYF TGCGCCAGCAGCTTGGGTCTCCGACAGGACGAAAACACCATATATTTT
TRBJ2-2 TRBV19 . TRBD2 CASSPITSGVAANTGELFF TGTGCCAGTAGTCCGATTACTAGCGGGGTTGCCGCGAACACCGGGGAGCTGTTTTTT
TRBJ1-2 TRBV20-1 . . CTPFGGASYTF TGCACCCCATTCGGGGGTGCGAGCTACACCTTC
TRBJ2-2 TRBV5-6 . . CASSLDRAWNTGELFF TGTGCCAGCAGCTTGGACAGAGCATGGAACACCGGGGAGCTGTTTTTT
TRBJ1-1 TRBV29-1 . . CSVEVHVGTEAFF TGCAGCGTTGAAGTTCACGTCGGCACTGAAGCTTTCTTT
TRBJ1-3 TRBV9 . . CASSAFRGSGNTIYF TGTGCCAGCAGCGCGTTCAGGGGCTCTGGAAACACCATATATTTT
TRBJ2-7 TRBV27 . . CASSRRPGLSSYEQYF TGTGCCAGCAGTAGACGGCCAGGGCTTTCGTCCTACGAGCAGTACTTC
TRBJ2-7 TRBV4-1 . . CASSQGQLGSYEQYF TGCGCCAGCAGCCAAGGGCAACTAGGGTCCTACGAGCAGTACTTC
TRBJ2-5 TRBV5-1 . . CASSLAGETQYF TGCGCCAGCAGCTTGGCAGGGGAGACCCAGTACTTC
TRBJ2-7 TRBV7-8 . . CASSLGSFREQYF TGTGCCAGCAGCTTAGGGAGCTTCCGCGAGCAGTACTTC
TRBJ2-7 TRBV29-1 . . CSVEDRDSSYEQYF TGCAGCGTTGAAGATCGGGACTCTTCCTACGAGCAGTACTTC
TRBJ2-2 TRBV30 . . CAWSVQSIAGELFF TGTGCCTGGAGTGTACAGTCCATTGCCGGGGAGCTGTTTTTT
TRBJ1-3 TRBV29-1 . . CSGRVGNTIYF TGCAGCGGGAGGGTCGGAAACACCATATATTTT
TRBJ2-5 TRBV5-1 . TRBD1 CASSSGQGQGETQYF TGCGCCAGCAGCAGCGGACAGGGGCAGGGTGAGACCCAGTACTTC
TRBJ2-2 TRBV9 . TRBD2 CASSVGLAGLAGTTGELFF TGTGCCAGCAGCGTAGGGCTCGCGGGACTAGCGGGTACTACCGGGGAGCTGTTTTTT
TRBJ1-1 TRBV10-2 . . CASSETGRNTEAFF TGCGCCAGCAGTGAGACAGGGAGGAACACTGAAGCTTTCTTT
TRBJ1-3 TRBV2 . TRBD1 CASSLTGGAGNTIYF TGTGCCAGCAGTCTTACAGGGGGCGCAGGAAACACCATATATTTT
TRBJ2-2 TRBV9 once . CASSVEVSGYGELFF TGTGCCAGCAGCGTAGAGGTCAGCGGGTACGGGGAGCTGTTTTTT
TRBJ1-5 TRBV19 few TRBD1 CASRGGVQGGSNQPQHF TGTGCCAGTAGAGGGGGCGTACAGGGAGGCAGCAATCAGCCCCAGCATTTT
TRBJ1-2 TRBV6-5 . . CASSPQDRHNYGYTF TGTGCCAGCAGCCCACAGGACCGGCATAACTATGGCTACACCTTC
TRBJ1-1 TRBV11-2 once . CASSSGVSYTEAFF TGTGCCAGCAGCTCAGGGGTCTCCTACACTGAAGCTTTCTTT
TRBJ1-4 TRBV6-5 . TRBD1 CASSTRQGQNEKLFF TGTGCCAGCAGTACCCGACAGGGGCAAAATGAAAAACTGTTTTTT
TRBJ1-1 TRBV5-1 . . CASSLGRGWTEAFF TGCGCCAGCAGCTTGGGCAGGGGCTGGACTGAAGCTTTCTTT
TRBJ1-2 TRBV2 . . CASSSQFQDSYGYTF TGTGCCAGCAGTAGTCAGTTCCAGGACAGCTATGGCTACACCTTC
TRBJ2-1 TRBV30 . TRBD2 CAWSVPSGRAGEQFF TGTGCCTGGAGTGTACCTAGCGGGAGGGCCGGTGAGCAGTTCTTC
TRBJ2-3 TRBV11-2 . . CASSLTGTDTQYF TGTGCCAGCAGCTTGACAGGAACAGATACGCAGTATTTT
TRBJ2-1 TRBV10-3 . TRBD2 CAISLTSASYNEQFF TGTGCCATCAGCCTGACTAGCGCCTCCTACAATGAGCAGTTCTTC
TRBJ1-6 TRBV30 few . CAWSRTQQGNSPLHF TGTGCCTGGAGTCGGACCCAGCAGGGTAATTCACCCCTCCACTTT
TRBJ2-1 TRBV30 . . CAWSPRSNVYNEQFF TGTGCCTGGAGTCCCCGGTCGAACGTCTACAATGAGCAGTTCTTC
TRBJ2-6 TRBV5-1 . . CASSPDKLRANVLTF TGCGCCAGCAGCCCGGACAAGTTGAGAGCCAACGTCCTGACTTTC
TRBJ2-1 TRBV5-4 . TRBD2 CASSDRLAGGPNEQFF TGTGCCAGCAGTGATCGACTAGCGGGAGGGCCTAATGAGCAGTTCTTC
TRBJ2-7 TRBV6-1 . . CASSEMGRFTYEQYF TGTGCCAGCAGTGAAATGGGGAGGTTCACCTACGAGCAGTACTTC
TRBJ2-7 TRBV5-4 . . CASSFAGPFSYEQYF TGTGCCAGCAGCTTCGCGGGACCCTTCTCCTACGAGCAGTACTTC
TRBJ2-7 TRBV7-6 . . CASSGRPYEQYF TGTGCCAGCAGCGGGCGACCCTACGAGCAGTACTTC
TRBJ1-1 TRBV29-1 . . CSVPPWTGDSNTEAFF TGCAGCGTTCCCCCTTGGACGGGGGATTCGAACACTGAAGCTTTCTTT
TRBJ1-2 TRBV5-6 . TRBD1 CASSLDRVYGYTF TGTGCCAGCAGCCTGGACAGGGTATACGGCTACACCTTC
TRBJ1-1 TRBV6-5 . . CASSWGGMNTEAFF TGTGCCAGCAGTTGGGGGGGGATGAACACTGAAGCTTTCTTT
TRBJ2-7 TRBV10-3 . . CAISESPGAISYEQYF TGTGCCATCAGTGAGTCGCCAGGGGCCATCTCCTACGAGCAGTACTTC
TRBJ1-5 TRBV2 . TRBD1 CASRDRASNQPQHF TGTGCCAGCAGGGACAGGGCTAGCAATCAGCCCCAGCATTTT
TRBJ1-4 TRBV5-1 once . CASSPGLITTNEKLFF TGCGCCAGCAGCCCCGGACTTATAACAACTAATGAAAAACTGTTTTTT
TRBJ2-1 TRBV4-2 . . CASSQDLFGNEQFF TGTGCCAGCAGCCAAGATCTTTTCGGCAATGAGCAGTTCTTC
TRBJ2-2 TRBV5-1 . . CASSPRSSGGVNTGELFF TGCGCCAGCAGCCCCCGGAGTAGCGGAGGGGTCAACACCGGGGAGCTGTTTTTT
TRBJ1-1 TRBV12-5 . . CASGTISGQYTEAFF TGTGCTAGTGGAACTATCTCTGGACAGTACACTGAAGCTTTCTTT
TRBJ2-3 TRBV5-6 . TRBD2 CASSFFGLAGSTDTQYF TGTGCCAGCAGCTTTTTCGGACTAGCGGGGTCCACAGATACGCAGTATTTT
TRBJ1-6 TRBV27 . . CASSWRGQVNSPLHF TGTGCCAGCAGTTGGAGAGGGCAGGTTAATTCACCCCTCCACTTT
TRBJ2-2 TRBV28 . TRBD2 CASSPAGGRDTGELFF TGTGCCAGCAGTCCAGCGGGCGGGAGGGACACCGGGGAGCTGTTTTTT
TRBJ1-2 TRBV6-5 . . CASSYGRGFNYGYTF TGTGCCAGCAGTTACGGCAGGGGATTTAACTATGGCTACACCTTC
TRBJ2-5 TRBV7-2 . TRBD1 CASSLSSGGWETQYF TGTGCCAGCAGCTTATCGTCAGGGGGTTGGGAGACCCAGTACTTC
TRBJ2-5 TRBV2 . . CASTFRRGQETQYF TGTGCCAGCACTTTTCGGAGGGGACAAGAGACCCAGTACTTC
TRBJ2-4 TRBV10-2 . TRBD1 CASKLDRAGKNIQYF TGCGCCAGCAAACTAGACAGGGCGGGCAAAAACATTCAGTACTTC
TRBJ1-6 TRBV21-1 . . CASSLSRNSPLHF TGTGCCAGCAGCCTCTCTCGGAATTCACCCCTCCACTTT
TRBJ2-7 TRBV7-2 . TRBD1 CASSPNLRSTGKYF TGTGCCAGCAGCCCCAACCTTCGGTCGACAGGGAAGTACTTC
TRBJ1-1 TRBV7-9 . TRBD1 CASSLTGANTEAFF TGTGCCAGCAGCTTGACAGGGGCGAACACTGAAGCTTTCTTT
TRBJ2-5 TRBV18 . . CASSRRGIGETQYF TGTGCCAGCTCACGCAGGGGAATAGGAGAGACCCAGTACTTC
TRBJ1-4 TRBV30 few . CAWSRGLEGKLFF TGTGCCTGGAGCCGGGGCCTGGAGGGAAAACTGTTTTTT
TRBJ2-7 TRBV27 . . CASRRLQGIHEQYF TGTGCCAGCAGGCGACTACAGGGAATCCACGAGCAGTACTTC
TRBJ1-4 TRBV6-1 . . CASSEAQGNEVKLFF TGTGCCAGCAGTGAAGCGCAGGGTAACGAGGTAAAACTGTTTTTT
TRBJ2-4 TRBV7-3 . . CASSPGGGDIQYF TGTGCCAGCAGCCCTGGGGGAGGCGACATTCAGTACTTC
TRBJ2-1 TRBV13 . TRBD2 CASSLSLAGASTSYNEQFF TGTGCCAGCAGCTTAAGCCTAGCGGGAGCATCCACCTCCTACAATGAGCAGTTCTTC